These 3 T cell receptor beta chains were all obtained from the same sample, sequenced in a study of cytomegalovirus exposure and HLA in healthy donors. The PCR employed 60 Vbeta primers together with 13 Jbeta primers. Measured with immunoSEQ multiplex PCR; TCRdb has only the in-frame clones, and not every one. The data show roughly 170,000 clones, approximately 81% seen once. Sequenced material: PBMCs. The receptors come from a woman aged 25 to 39 in good health and CMV-seronegative.

V gene TRBV18 combines with J gene TRBJ1-2, with 8 bases that match TRBD1. CDR1 and CDR2 (germline): KGHSH, LQKENI. V lost 3 bases to trimming and J lost 0 bases; unmatched junction nucleotides: 3. CDR3 length equals 15 residues. Here the CDR3 reads CASSPPTGANYGYTF. DNA for the CDR3: TGTGCCAGCTCACCTCCGACAGGGGCTAACTATGGCTACACCTTC.

The table lists this clone with a count of one. This chain links TRBV19 with TRBJ1-1; 9 bases agree with TRBD1. J gave up 3 bases and V 7 bases, and 9 bases lay outside the gene matches. The CDR3 spans 15 residues. Germline-derived CDR1 and CDR2 are LNHDA and SQIVND (reference sequence). CDR3: CASNTYRQGDTEAFF. CDR3 in DNA: TGTGCCAGTAATACGTATCGACAGGGGGACACTGAAGCTTTCTTT.

This clone was counted a single time. The chain couples TRBV18 to TRBJ2-7, with TRBD1 as a possible D gene (6 bases). Per the germline V gene, CDR1 is KGHSH and CDR2 is LQKENI. The CDR3 runs to 15 residues. V was trimmed by 3 bases and J by 0 bases, leaving 12 bases between them. DNA for the CDR3: TGTGCCAGCTCACCCAAACAGGGTGGCTCCTACGAGCAGTACTTC. This translates into CASSPKQGGSYEQYF.